This TCR beta chain is from a study of blood T cell repertoires in COVID-19. About the study: T cells, B-cell-depleted T cells, or PBMCs provided the cDNA or gDNA that served as material.

Recruitment covered about 26 US areas and drew participants whose ages spanned about 18 to 100 years. Exposed participants encountered a COVID-19 case during the 2 weeks preceding study entry. The CDR3 runs to 14 residues. V was clipped by 6 bases and J by 1 base, with 12 bases between them. Looked up from germline, CDR1 is MNHEY and CDR2 is SVGAGI. Sequencing was performed with immunoSEQ multiplex PCR; in TCRdb, only in-frame clones are kept and a portion is missing. The repertoire includes about 260,000 clones, over 75% of them detected once, and 2.5% to 4% sits in the top ten. V gene TRBV6-5 combines with J gene TRBJ1-1, with D possibly matching TRBD1 (6 bases). Material: PBMCs or T cells enriched from blood (not recorded which). This TCR was recovered from a woman aged 40 to 55 who had been exposed to COVID-19. The CDR3 loop is CASSPPRGNTEAFF. The CDR3, as DNA: TGTGCCAGCAGCCCACCCAGGGGGAACACTGAAGCTTTCTTT.